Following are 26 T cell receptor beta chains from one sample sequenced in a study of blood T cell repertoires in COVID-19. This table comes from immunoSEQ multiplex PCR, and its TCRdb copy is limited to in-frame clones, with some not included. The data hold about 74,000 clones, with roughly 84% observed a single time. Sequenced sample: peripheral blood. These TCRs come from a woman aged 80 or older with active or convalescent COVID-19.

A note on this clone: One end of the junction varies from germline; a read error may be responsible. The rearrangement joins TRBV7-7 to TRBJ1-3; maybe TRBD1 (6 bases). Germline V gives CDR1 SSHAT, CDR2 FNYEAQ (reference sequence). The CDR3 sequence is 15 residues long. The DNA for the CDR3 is TGTGCTAGCAGCCGTAACCAGGGGTCTGGAAACACCATATATTTT. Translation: CASSRNQGSGNTIYF.

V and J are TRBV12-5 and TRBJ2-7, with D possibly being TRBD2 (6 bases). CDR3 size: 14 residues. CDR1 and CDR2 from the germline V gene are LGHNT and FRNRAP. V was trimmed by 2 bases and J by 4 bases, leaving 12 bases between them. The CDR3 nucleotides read TGTGCTAGTGGTTTGCCACCCGGGGGTTACGAGCAGTACTTC. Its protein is CASGLPPGGYEQYF.

The DNA of the CDR3 is TGTGCCAGCAGTTACGGGGCGGGGGGCCGATACGAGCAGTACTTC. Its protein product is CASSYGAGGRYEQYF. The rearrangement joins TRBV6-2 or TRBV6-3 to TRBJ2-7; 8 nucleotides align to TRBD2. Unmatched junction bases numbered 7, after V lost 2 bases and J lost 4 bases. The CDR3 totals 15 residues. Germline CDR1 reads MNHEY; CDR2 reads SVGEGT.

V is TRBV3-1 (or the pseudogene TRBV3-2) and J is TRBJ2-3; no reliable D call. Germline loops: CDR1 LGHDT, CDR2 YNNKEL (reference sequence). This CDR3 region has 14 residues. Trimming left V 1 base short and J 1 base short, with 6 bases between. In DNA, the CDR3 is TGTGCCAGCAGCCAAGCCCTCGGCACAGATACGCAGTATTTT. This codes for CASSQALGTDTQYF.

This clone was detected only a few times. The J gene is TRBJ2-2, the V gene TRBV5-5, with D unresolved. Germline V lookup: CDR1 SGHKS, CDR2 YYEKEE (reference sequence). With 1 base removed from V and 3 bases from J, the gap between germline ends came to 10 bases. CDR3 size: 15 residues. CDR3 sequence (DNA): TGTGCCAGCAGCTTGAGAGAGTTAGACACCGGGGAGCTGTTTTTT. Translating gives CASSLRELDTGELFF.

CDR3 region: CRLSIPLHF. The DNA for the CDR3 is TGCCGACTAAGCATCCCCCTCCACTTT. This rearrangement joins TRBV5-1 to TRBJ1-6; no reliable D call. The length of the CDR3 is 9 residues. Germline CDR1 and CDR2: SGHRS and YFSETQ.

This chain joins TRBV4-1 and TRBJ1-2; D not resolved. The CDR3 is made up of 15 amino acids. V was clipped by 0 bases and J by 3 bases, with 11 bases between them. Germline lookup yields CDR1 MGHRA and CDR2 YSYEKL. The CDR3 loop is CASSQEATAHYGYTF. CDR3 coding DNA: TGCGCCAGCAGCCAAGAGGCCACCGCTCACTATGGCTACACCTTC.

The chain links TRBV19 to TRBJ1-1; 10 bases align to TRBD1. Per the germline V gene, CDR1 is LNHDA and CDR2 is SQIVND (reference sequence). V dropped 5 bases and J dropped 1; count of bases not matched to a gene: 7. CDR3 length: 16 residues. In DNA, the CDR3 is TGTGCCAGTAGTCGACAGGGGGCCGCCGGGAACACTGAAGCTTTCTTT. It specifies CASSRQGAAGNTEAFF.

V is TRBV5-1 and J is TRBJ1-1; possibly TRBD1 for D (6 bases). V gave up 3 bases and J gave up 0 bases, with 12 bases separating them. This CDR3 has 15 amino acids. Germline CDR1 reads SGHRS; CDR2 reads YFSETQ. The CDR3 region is CASSSLGGLNTEAFF. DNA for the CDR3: TGCGCCAGCAGCTCACTAGGGGGACTGAACACTGAAGCTTTCTTT.

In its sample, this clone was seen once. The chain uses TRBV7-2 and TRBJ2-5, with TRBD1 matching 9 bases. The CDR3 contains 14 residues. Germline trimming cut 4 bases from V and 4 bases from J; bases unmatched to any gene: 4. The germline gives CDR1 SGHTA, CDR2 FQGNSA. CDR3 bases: TGTGCCAGCAGCTCCGACAGGGGGGCAGAGACCCAGTACTTC. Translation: CASSSDRGAETQYF.

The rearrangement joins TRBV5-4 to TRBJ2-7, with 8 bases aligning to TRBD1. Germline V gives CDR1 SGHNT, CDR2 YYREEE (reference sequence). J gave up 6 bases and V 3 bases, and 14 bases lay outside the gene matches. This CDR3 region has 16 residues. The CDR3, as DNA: TGTGCCAGCAGCTCCGGAGCCCGGGACAGGTTTTTCGAGCAGTACTTC. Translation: CASSSGARDRFFEQYF.

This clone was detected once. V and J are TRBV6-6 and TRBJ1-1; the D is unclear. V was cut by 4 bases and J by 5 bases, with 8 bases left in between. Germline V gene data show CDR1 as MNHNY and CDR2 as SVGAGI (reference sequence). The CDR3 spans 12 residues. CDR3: CASSFGVTEAFF. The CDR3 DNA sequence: TGTGCCAGCAGTTTCGGTGTGACTGAAGCTTTCTTT.

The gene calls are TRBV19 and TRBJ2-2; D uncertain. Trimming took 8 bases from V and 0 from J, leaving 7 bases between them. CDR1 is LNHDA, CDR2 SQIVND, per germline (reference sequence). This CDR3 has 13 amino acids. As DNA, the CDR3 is TGTGCCAGTCTCAGGTCGAACACCGGGGAGCTGTTTTTT. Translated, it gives CASLRSNTGELFF.

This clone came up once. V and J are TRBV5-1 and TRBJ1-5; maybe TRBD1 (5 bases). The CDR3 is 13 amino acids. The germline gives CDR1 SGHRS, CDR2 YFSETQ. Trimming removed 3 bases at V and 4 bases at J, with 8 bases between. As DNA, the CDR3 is TGCGCCAGCAGCTCGACAGTAAATCAGCCCCAGCATTTT. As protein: CASSSTVNQPQHF.

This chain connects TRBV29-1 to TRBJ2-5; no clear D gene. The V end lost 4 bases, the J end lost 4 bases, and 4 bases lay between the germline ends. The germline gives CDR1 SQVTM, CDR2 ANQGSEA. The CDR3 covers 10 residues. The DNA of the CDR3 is TGCAGCGTTGGAGGAGAGACCCAGTACTTC. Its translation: CSVGGETQYF. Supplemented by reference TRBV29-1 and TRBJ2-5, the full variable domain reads SAVISQKPSRDICQRGTSLTIQCQVDSQVTMMFWYRQQPGQSLTLIATANQGSEATYESGFVIDKFPISRPNLTFSTLTVSNMSPEDSSIYLCSVGGETQYFGPGTRLLVL.

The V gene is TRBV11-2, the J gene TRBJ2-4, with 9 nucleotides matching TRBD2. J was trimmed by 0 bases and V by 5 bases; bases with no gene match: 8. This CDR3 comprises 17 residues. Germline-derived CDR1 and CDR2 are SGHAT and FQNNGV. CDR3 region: CASSHNSGGLAKNIQYF. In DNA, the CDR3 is TGTGCCAGCAGCCACAATAGCGGGGGACTAGCCAAAAACATTCAGTACTTC.

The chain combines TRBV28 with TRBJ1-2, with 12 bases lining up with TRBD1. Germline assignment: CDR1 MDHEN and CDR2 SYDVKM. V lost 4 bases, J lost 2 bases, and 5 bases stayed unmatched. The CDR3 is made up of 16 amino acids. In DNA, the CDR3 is TGTGCCAGCAGTTCGGGACAGGGGGCGATCAACTATGGCTACACCTTC. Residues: CASSSGQGAINYGYTF.

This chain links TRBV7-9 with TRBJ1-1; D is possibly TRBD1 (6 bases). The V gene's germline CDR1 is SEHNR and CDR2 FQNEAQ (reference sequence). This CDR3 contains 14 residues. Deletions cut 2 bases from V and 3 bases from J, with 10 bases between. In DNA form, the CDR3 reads TGTGCCAGCAGCTTAATACAGGGAGACACTGAAGCTTTCTTT. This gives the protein CASSLIQGDTEAFF.

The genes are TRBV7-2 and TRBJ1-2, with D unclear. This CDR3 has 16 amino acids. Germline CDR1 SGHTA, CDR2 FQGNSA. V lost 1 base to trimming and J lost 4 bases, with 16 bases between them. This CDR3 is CASSLGSGRPPYGYTF. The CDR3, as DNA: TGTGCCAGCAGCTTAGGGTCAGGCCGCCCTCCCTATGGCTACACCTTC.

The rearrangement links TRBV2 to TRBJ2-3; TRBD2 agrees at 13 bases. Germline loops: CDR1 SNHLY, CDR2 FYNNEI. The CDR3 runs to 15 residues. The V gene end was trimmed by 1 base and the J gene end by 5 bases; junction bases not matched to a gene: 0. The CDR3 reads CASSEGLAGGDTQYF. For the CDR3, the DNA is TGTGCCAGCAGTGAAGGACTAGCGGGGGGAGATACGCAGTATTTT.

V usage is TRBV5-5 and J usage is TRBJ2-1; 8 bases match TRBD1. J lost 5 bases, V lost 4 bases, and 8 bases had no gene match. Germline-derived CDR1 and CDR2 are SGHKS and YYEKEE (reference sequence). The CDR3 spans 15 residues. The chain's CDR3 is CASSRRTGMDNEQFF. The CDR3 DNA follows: TGTGCCAGCAGCCGAAGGACAGGGATGGACAATGAGCAGTTCTTC.

CDR3 sequence reads: CASSWGSGGNQPQHF. The CDR3 bases are TGTGCCAGCAGTTGGGGGTCGGGGGGCAATCAGCCCCAGCATTTT. The chain uses TRBV28 and TRBJ1-5; possibly TRBD1 for D (5 bases). CDR3 size: 15 residues. Trimming removed 4 bases from V and 2 bases from J, with 12 bases in between. CDR1 is MDHEN and CDR2 is SYDVKM in the germline V gene.

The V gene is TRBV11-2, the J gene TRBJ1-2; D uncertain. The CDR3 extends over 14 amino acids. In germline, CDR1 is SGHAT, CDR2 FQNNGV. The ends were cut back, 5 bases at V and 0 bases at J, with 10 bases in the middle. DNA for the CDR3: TGTGCCAGCAGCCCTTCCCTGTCTAACTATGGCTACACCTTC. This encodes CASSPSLSNYGYTF.

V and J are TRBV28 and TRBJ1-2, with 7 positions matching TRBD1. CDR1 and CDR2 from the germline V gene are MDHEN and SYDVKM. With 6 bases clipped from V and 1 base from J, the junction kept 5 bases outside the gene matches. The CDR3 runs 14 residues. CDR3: CASRPDRVNYGYTF. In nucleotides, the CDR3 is TGTGCCAGCAGACCCGACAGGGTTAACTATGGCTACACCTTC.

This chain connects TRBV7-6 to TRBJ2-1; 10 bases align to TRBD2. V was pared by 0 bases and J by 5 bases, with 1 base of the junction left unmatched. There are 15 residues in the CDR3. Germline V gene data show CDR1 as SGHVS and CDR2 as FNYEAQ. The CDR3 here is CASSLASGGHNEQFF. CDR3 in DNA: TGTGCCAGCAGCTTAGCTAGCGGGGGGCACAATGAGCAGTTCTTC. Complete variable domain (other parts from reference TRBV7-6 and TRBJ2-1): GAGVSQSPRYKVTKRGQDVALRCDPISGHVSLYWYRQALGQGPEFLTYFNYEAQQDKSGLPNDRFSAERPEGSISTLTIQRTEQRDSAMYRCASSLASGGHNEQFFGPGTRLTVL.

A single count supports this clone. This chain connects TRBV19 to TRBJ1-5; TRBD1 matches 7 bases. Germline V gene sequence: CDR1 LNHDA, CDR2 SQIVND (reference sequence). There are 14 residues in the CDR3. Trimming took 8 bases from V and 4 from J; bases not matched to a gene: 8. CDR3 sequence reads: CASQDRDWNQPQHF. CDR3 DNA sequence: TGTGCCAGTCAAGACAGGGACTGGAATCAGCCCCAGCATTTT.